A single sample is the source of the 22 T cell receptor beta chains below, sequenced in a study of graft-versus-host responses after intestinal transplantation (TCRdb year 2021). These TCRs are of unknown antigen specificity. The time point label of this sample denotes: cells obtained before transplantation from donor or recipient. The method behind the library was the immunoSEQ multiplex PCR assay. TCRdb's version of the immuneACCESS table is confined to in-frame rearrangements and falls short of the full clone set. An unresolved V gene accounts for under half of the shortfall where checked; the remainder is of unknown origin. The sample records more than 80,000 clones, roughly four fifths of which are singletons. The leading ten clones occupy about a sixth of the sample. The starting material was unstimulated CD8+ T cells sorted from spleen or lymph node cells, obtained before intestinal transplant. The receptor source for this set is a human donor who received an intestinal transplant.

The gene calls are TRBV5-3 and TRBJ1-5, with TRBD1 as a possible D gene (6 bases). TRBV5-3 is identified as an open reading frame with a role that is uncertain. This CDR3 is 15 amino acids long. Deletions cut 0 bases from V and 6 bases from J, with 13 bases between. CDR3 sequence reads: CARSLDRVLCQPQHF. The CDR3, as DNA: TGTGCCAGAAGCTTGGACAGGGTTTTGTGTCAGCCCCAGCATTTT.

This rearrangement joins TRBV5-4 to TRBJ2-5; a weak D match, TRBD2 (5 bases). The DNA end is more similar to TRBJ2-7, so the J call may be wrong. This CDR3 contains 15 residues. Germline loops: CDR1 SGHNT, CDR2 YYREEE (reference sequence). CDR3 sequence: CASSLAEGYPYEQYF. The CDR3 DNA sequence: TGTGCCAGCAGCTTGGCCGAGGGATATCCCTACGAGCAGTACTTC.

The CDR3 loop is CASSLGRDRGRNTEAFF. CDR3 nucleotides: TGTGCCAGCAGCTTGGGCCGGGACAGGGGGCGTAACACTGAAGCTTTCTTT. V is TRBV5-6 and J is TRBJ1-1; the match to TRBD1 covers 12 bases. V dropped 0 bases and J dropped 2; count of bases not matched to a gene: 5. Germline lookup yields CDR1 SGHDT and CDR2 YYEEEE. This CDR3 spans 17 amino acids.

This chain connects TRBV6-5 to TRBJ1-2; 7 positions agree with TRBD1. The V and J ends lost 3 bases and 8 bases, in that order; junction bases with no gene match: 6. CDR3 length equals 13 residues. Germline-derived CDR1 and CDR2 are MNHEY and SVGAGI. CDR3 nucleotide sequence: TGTGCCAGCAGTTATACAGGGGCGGAGGGCTACACCTTC. This gives the protein CASSYTGAEGYTF.

The chain joins TRBV19 to TRBJ2-5, with 11 bases lining up with TRBD2. This CDR3 is 17 amino acids long. V shed 0 bases and J 2 bases; nucleotides not matched to a gene: 5. The germline gives CDR1 LNHDA, CDR2 SQIVND (reference sequence). The CDR3 here is CASSIDRRLAGQETQYF. As DNA, the CDR3 is TGTGCCAGTAGTATAGATCGCCGACTAGCGGGACAAGAGACCCAGTACTTC.

The chain has TRBV6-5 and TRBJ1-1, with D unresolved. CDR3 length: 13 amino acids. Trimming stripped 2 bases from V and 5 bases from J, with 9 bases between. From germline, CDR1 is MNHEY and CDR2 SVGAGI. The CDR3 DNA follows: TGTGCCAGCAGTTACAACAGTCAGACTGAAGCTTTCTTT. Translated, it gives CASSYNSQTEAFF.

This clone was detected ten times or more. The chain joins TRBV11-2 to TRBJ2-7; D is ambiguous. This CDR3 spans 15 amino acids. Germline V gives CDR1 SGHAT, CDR2 FQNNGV. With 5 bases removed from V and 2 bases from J, the gap between germline ends came to 16 bases. The CDR3 DNA reads as TGTGCCAGCAGCCCCCCGTTTGGGCCAACCTACGAGCAGTACTTC. Residues: CASSPPFGPTYEQYF. The full variable domain, in which reference TRBV11-2 and TRBJ2-7 provide the parts outside the CDR3, is EAGVAQSPRYKIIEKRQSVAFWCNPISGHATLYWYQQILGQGPKLLIQFQNNGVVDDSQLPKDRFSAERLKGVDSTLKIQPAKLEDSAVYLCASSPPFGPTYEQYFGPGTRLTVT.

The chain combines TRBV7-2 with TRBJ2-7; 7 bases are shared with TRBD1. J gave up 3 bases and V 5 bases, and 7 bases lay outside the gene matches. Germline V lookup: CDR1 SGHTA, CDR2 FQGNSA. The CDR3 is 14 residues long. The CDR3 loop reads CASSLTGQDYEQYF. The CDR3 DNA follows: TGTGCCAGCAGCCTGACCGGACAGGACTACGAGCAGTACTTC.

The rearrangement joins TRBV12-2 to TRBJ2-7; TRBD2, as called in the table, went unchecked against the DNA. TRBV12-2 is classified as a pseudogene. The CDR3 consists of 16 residues. CDR3 bases: TGTGCAAGTCGCTTAACGATCGCGGGAGACTCCTACGAGCAGTACTTC. Translating it yields CASRLTIAGDSYEQYF.

The CDR3 spells CASSAGWTFGRETQYF. The CDR3 DNA follows: TGCGCCAGCAGCGCCGGATGGACTTTCGGCAGGGAGACCCAGTACTTC. The V call is TRBV5-1, the J call TRBJ2-5; possible D gene TRBD2, 5 bases. Trimming stripped 4 bases from V and 5 bases from J, with 21 bases between. The CDR3 is made up of 16 amino acids. Germline CDR1 reads SGHRS; CDR2 reads YFSETQ.

In the case of this clone: At the DNA level, this CDR3 is encoded by other sequences in the same sample as well. The gene calls are TRBV7-9 and TRBJ1-5; D is unresolved. Trimming left V 5 bases short and J 6 bases short, with 17 bases between. The germline V gene has CDR1 SEHNR and CDR2 FQNEAQ (reference sequence). The CDR3 spans 15 residues. DNA for the CDR3: TGTGCCAGCAGCCGCGACACGGCGGAGGGTCAGCCCCAGCATTTT. This sequence encodes CASSRDTAEGQPQHF.

The chain carries TRBV5-1 and TRBJ2-7; a possible D gene is TRBD1 (6 bases). The V end was cut by 3 bases, the J end by 3 bases, with 13 bases between. Germline lookup yields CDR1 SGHRS and CDR2 YFSETQ. The length of the CDR3 is 14 residues. CDR3 in amino acids: CASSWTVNGYEQYF. CDR3 nucleotides: TGCGCCAGCAGCTGGACAGTGAACGGCTACGAGCAGTACTTC.

This clone has just one count. This sequence joins TRBV5-1 and TRBJ2-7; D unresolved. Looked up from germline, CDR1 is SGHRS and CDR2 is YFSETQ. CDR3 length: 15 amino acids. Trimming shortened V by 1 base and J by 2 bases, and 13 bases separated the two germline ends. The CDR3 loop reads CASSLFRPMAYEQYF. The DNA for the CDR3 is TGCGCCAGCAGCTTGTTCAGACCGATGGCCTACGAGCAGTACTTC.

The J gene is TRBJ1-5, the V gene TRBV27; weak D call: TRBD1 (5 bases). The germline V gene has CDR1 MNHEY and CDR2 SMNVEV (reference sequence). This CDR3 comprises 12 residues. V dropped 5 bases and J dropped 5 bases, with 7 bases sitting between them. CDR3 nucleotide sequence: TGTGCCAGCAGTCTGACAGATCAGCCCCAGCATTTT. Its protein is CASSLTDQPQHF.

The gene calls are TRBV11-2 and TRBJ1-3; 7 bases match TRBD1. J was trimmed by 7 bases and V by 1 base; bases with no gene match: 7. This CDR3 spans 15 amino acids. CDR1 and CDR2 (germline): SGHAT, FQNNGV. CDR3 sequence (DNA): TGTGCCAGCAGCTTAGCTCCAGGGGGAGAGAACACCATATATTTT. It translates to CASSLAPGGENTIYF. Combining the CDR3 with reference TRBV11-2 and TRBJ1-3 gives the whole variable domain EAGVAQSPRYKIIEKRQSVAFWCNPISGHATLYWYQQILGQGPKLLIQFQNNGVVDDSQLPKDRFSAERLKGVDSTLKIQPAKLEDSAVYLCASSLAPGGENTIYFGEGSWLTVV.

This clone was recorded only once. CDR3 nucleotide sequence: TGTGCCAGCAGTTTACTTCTGGGCTCCTACGAGCAGTACTTC. As protein: CASSLLLGSYEQYF. The chain recombines TRBV28 with TRBJ2-7, with no clear D. Per germline, CDR1 MDHEN and CDR2 SYDVKM. The CDR3 is 14 amino acids. Trimming took off 2 bases at V and 0 bases at J, with 8 bases between the two ends.

V gene TRBV7-2 combines with J gene TRBJ2-3, with D hard to call. The CDR3 extends over 13 amino acids. The V and J ends lost 1 base and 2 bases respectively, with 4 bases between them. Germline CDR1 and CDR2: SGHTA and FQGNSA. The CDR3 DNA is TGTGCCAGCAGCTTAGGCTTCACAGATACGCAGTATTTT. Translating it yields CASSLGFTDTQYF.

This chain connects TRBV27 to TRBJ2-7; D possibly uses TRBD1 or TRBD2 (5 bases each). The CDR3 length is 17 residues. V lost 2 bases, J lost 2 bases, and 19 bases lay in between. Germline V gene data show CDR1 as MNHEY and CDR2 as SMNVEV (reference sequence). The CDR3 DNA follows: TGTGCCAGCAGTTTAGTGGGCAGCCAGGGCGGGCCCTACGAGCAGTACTTC. It translates to CASSLVGSQGGPYEQYF.

The chain couples TRBV9 to TRBJ1-3; no reliable D call. V lost 5 bases and J 4 bases, leaving 7 bases between the germline ends. The germline V gene has CDR1 SGDLS and CDR2 YYNGEE. This CDR3 spans 12 amino acids. CDR3 sequence reads: CASRGYGNTIYF. CDR3 bases: TGTGCCAGCAGAGGGTACGGAAACACCATATATTTT.

J is TRBJ1-5 and V is TRBV7-8, with no clear D. CDR1 SGHVS and CDR2 FQNEAQ come from the germline V gene. This CDR3 spans 13 amino acids. Trimming took off 3 bases at V and 6 bases at J, with 9 bases between the two ends. CDR3 coding DNA: TGTGCCAGCAGCTTGGAGGGATCTCAGCCCCAGCATTTT. Its protein product is CASSLEGSQPQHF.

This clone was counted a few times. This chain uses TRBV10-3 with TRBJ2-1; TRBD2 is a possible D gene (7 bases). Looked up from germline, CDR1 is ENHRY and CDR2 is SYGVKD. Trimming cost V 2 bases and J 7 bases, with 15 bases left between them. The CDR3 length is 15 residues. Here the CDR3 reads CAISEEAGATNEQFF. The DNA for the CDR3 is TGTGCCATCAGTGAGGAGGCGGGGGCGACGAATGAGCAGTTCTTC.

The rearrangement uses TRBV7-9 and TRBJ1-1; tentatively, D is TRBD1 (6 bases). Germline V CDR1 and CDR2: SEHNR, FQNEAQ (reference sequence). CDR3 size: 16 residues. The V end was cut by 3 bases, the J end by 5 bases, with 19 bases between. CDR3 in amino acids: CASSFRLRGVWTEAFF. Written as DNA, the CDR3 is TGTGCCAGCAGCTTCCGATTAAGGGGGGTTTGGACTGAAGCTTTCTTT.